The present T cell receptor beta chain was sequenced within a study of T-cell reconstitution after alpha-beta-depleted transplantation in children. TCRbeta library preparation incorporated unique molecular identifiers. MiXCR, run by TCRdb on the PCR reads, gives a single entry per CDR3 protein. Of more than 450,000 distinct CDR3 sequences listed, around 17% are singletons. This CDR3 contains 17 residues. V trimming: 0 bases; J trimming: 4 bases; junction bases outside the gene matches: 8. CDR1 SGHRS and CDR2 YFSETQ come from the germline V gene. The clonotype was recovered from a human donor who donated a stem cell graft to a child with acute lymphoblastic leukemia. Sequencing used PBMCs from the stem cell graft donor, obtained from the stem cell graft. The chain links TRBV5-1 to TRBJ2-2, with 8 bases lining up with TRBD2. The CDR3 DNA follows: TGCGCCAGCAGCTTGGGAGCGGGAGATCTATCCACCGGGGAGCTGTTTTTT. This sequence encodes CASSLGAGDLSTGELFF.